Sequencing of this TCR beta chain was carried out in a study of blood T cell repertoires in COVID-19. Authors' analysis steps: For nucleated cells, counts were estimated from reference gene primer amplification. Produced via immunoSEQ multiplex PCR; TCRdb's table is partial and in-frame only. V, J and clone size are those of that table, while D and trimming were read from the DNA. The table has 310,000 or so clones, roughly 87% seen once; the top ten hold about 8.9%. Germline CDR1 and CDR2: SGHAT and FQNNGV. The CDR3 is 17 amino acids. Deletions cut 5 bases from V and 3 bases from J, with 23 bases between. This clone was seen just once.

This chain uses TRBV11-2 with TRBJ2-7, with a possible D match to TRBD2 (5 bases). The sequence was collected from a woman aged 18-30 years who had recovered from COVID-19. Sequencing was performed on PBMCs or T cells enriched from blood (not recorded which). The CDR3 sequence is CASSPRRGAMRDYEQYF. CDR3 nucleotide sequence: TGTGCCAGCAGCCCTAGGAGAGGAGCGATGAGGGACTACGAGCAGTACTTC.